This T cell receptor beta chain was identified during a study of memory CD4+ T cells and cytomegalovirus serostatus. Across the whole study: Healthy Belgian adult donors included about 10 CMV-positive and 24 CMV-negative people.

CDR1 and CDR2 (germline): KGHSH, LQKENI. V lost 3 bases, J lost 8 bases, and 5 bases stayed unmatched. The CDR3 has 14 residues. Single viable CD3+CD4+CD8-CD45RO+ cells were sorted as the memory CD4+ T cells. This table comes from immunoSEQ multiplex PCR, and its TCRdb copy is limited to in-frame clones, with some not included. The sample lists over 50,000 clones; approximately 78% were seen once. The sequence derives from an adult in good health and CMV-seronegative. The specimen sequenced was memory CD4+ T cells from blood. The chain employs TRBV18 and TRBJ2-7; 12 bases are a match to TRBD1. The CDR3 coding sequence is TGTGCCAGCTCACCTGGGACAGGGGGCGCCAAGCAGTACTTC. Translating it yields CASSPGTGGAKQYF.